The T cell receptor (beta chain) described here comes from a study of response to subunit inactivated influenza vaccine. This clonotype occurred a few times. Germline CDR1 and CDR2: MDHEN and SYDVKM. V shed 2 bases and J 9 bases; nucleotides not matched to a gene: 9. The CDR3 is made up of 15 amino acids. One entry per CDR3 protein, called by TCRdb with MiXCR from the RT-PCR reads. The sample gives hundreds of thousands of distinct CDR3 sequences, 10% to 12% of which show up once; roughly 9.6% is in the top ten. These data were also filed under a second study, of T cells expressing NK-cell markers. That source reports: With UMIs, 5'RACE template switching was used to make TCR beta cDNA. Seven donors tested HCMV-seropositive and one tested seronegative among the eight sequenced. Anti-gamma-delta TCR antibody use in several experiments restricted sorting to alpha-beta TCR T cells. Five or six donors showed dominant NKG2C+ clonotypes comprising roughly 1.0-7.5% of their CD8+ T cells. The study found these clonotypes also leading the CD3+CD56-NKG2C+ fraction in a handful of donors.

This rearrangement joins TRBV28 to TRBJ2-2; 7 bases are a match to TRBD1. The receptor was isolated from a man over 45 who received an inactivated influenza vaccine. This specimen consisted of PBMCs from blood, obtained on the day of vaccination. The CDR3 nucleotides read TGTGCCAGCAGTTTAATGAGGACAGGCGGAAGGGAGCTGTTTTTT. It yields the protein CASSLMRTGGRELFF.